This passage covers 10 T cell receptor beta chains from one sample sequenced in a study of CD8 T cells in Susac syndrome. Roughly 0.45 to 1 ug RNA was reverse transcribed with random hexamers. TCRdb recomputed calls from the immunoSEQ multiplex PCR reads with MiXCR, one row per CDR3 protein. The data show under 200,000 distinct CDR3 sequences, 90% to 95% seen once. Sequencing was carried out using CD4+ T cells from PBMCs. Receptors originate from a human donor in good health.

The rearrangement links TRBV27 to TRBJ2-3; maybe TRBD2 (6 bases). V was pared by 3 bases and J by 4 bases, with 11 bases between. CDR1 is MNHEY and CDR2 is SMNVEV in the germline V gene (reference sequence). CDR3 size: 14 residues. CDR3 DNA sequence: TGTGCCAGCAGTTTCTCCGGGAGCGCAGATACGCAGTATTTT. Amino acid sequence: CASSFSGSADTQYF.

The chain recombines TRBV29-1 with TRBJ2-1, with 7 nucleotides matching TRBD2. This CDR3 has 12 amino acids. From germline, CDR1 is SQVTM and CDR2 ANQGSEA. The V segment lost 7 bases and the J segment 8 bases; nucleotides outside the gene matches: 8. CDR3 loop: CSAGGGSDEQFF. CDR3 bases: TGCAGCGCTGGGGGGGGTAGCGATGAGCAGTTCTTC.

This chain connects TRBV30 to TRBJ1-2; D is unresolved. There are 15 residues in the CDR3. Germline CDR1 GTSNPN, CDR2 SVGIG (reference sequence). V gave up 1 base and J gave up 1 base, with 13 bases separating them. The CDR3 DNA is TGTGCCTGGAGTGAAGAAAGCTTATTTAACTATGGCTACACCTTC. Translating gives CAWSEESLFNYGYTF.

The rearrangement uses TRBV29-1 and TRBJ1-5, with D possibly matching TRBD1 (5 bases). The V and J ends lost 4 bases and 8 bases respectively, with 12 bases between them. This CDR3 comprises 12 residues. Germline loops: CDR1 SQVTM, CDR2 ANQGSEA. CDR3: CSVGAGSEPQHF. The CDR3 nucleotides read TGCAGCGTTGGGGCAGGGAGTGAGCCCCAGCATTTT.

This rearrangement joins TRBV20-1 to TRBJ1-2, with 7 bases fitting TRBD1. Germline V gene sequence: CDR1 DFQATT, CDR2 SNEGSKA (reference sequence). The CDR3 runs to 13 residues. The V segment lost 6 bases and the J segment 6 bases; nucleotides outside the gene matches: 10. Here the CDR3 DNA reads TGCAGTGCGTTCGGACAGGAGGGGGATGGCTACACCTTC. The encoded protein is CSAFGQEGDGYTF.

This clonotype appeared once. The chain recombines TRBV25-1 with TRBJ1-1, with 8 bases fitting TRBD1. V dropped 6 bases and J dropped 4; count of bases not matched to a gene: 13. The germline CDR1 and CDR2 sequences are MGHDK and SYGVNS. This CDR3 spans 16 amino acids. The CDR3, as DNA: TGTGCCAGCAGGAGATCAGGGGGCGATGGGGGCACTGAAGCTTTCTTT. Translating it yields CASRRSGGDGGTEAFF. The variable domain in full, with the rest retrieved from reference TRBV25-1 and TRBJ1-1, is EADIYQTPRYLVIGTGKKITLECSQTMGHDKMYWYQQDPGMELHLIHYSYGVNSTEKGDLSSESTVSRIRTEHFPLTLESARPSHTSQYLCASRRSGGDGGTEAFFGQGTRLTVV.

The chain recombines TRBV29-1 with TRBJ2-1; D tentatively fits TRBD1 or TRBD2 (5 bases each). Germline values: CDR1 SQVTM, CDR2 ANQGSEA. This CDR3 region has 13 residues. The V end lost 7 bases, the J end lost 5 bases, and 15 bases lay between the germline ends. The CDR3 protein is CSAGRDADNEQFF. The CDR3, as DNA: TGCAGCGCCGGCCGGGACGCCGACAATGAGCAGTTCTTC.

The chain uses TRBV18 and TRBJ1-2; TRBD1 aligns across 8 bases. Trimming removed 4 bases from V and 8 bases from J; junction bases left unmatched: 6. Per the germline V gene, CDR1 is KGHSH and CDR2 is LQKENI. This CDR3 comprises 13 residues. In nucleotides, the CDR3 is TGTGCCAGCTCACTTGGACAGGGAGGCGGCTACACCTTC. It is translated as CASSLGQGGGYTF.

This chain joins TRBV12-3 or TRBV12-4 and TRBJ2-7, with D perhaps matching TRBD1 (6 bases). V lost 3 bases and J lost 7, with 10 bases in between. The CDR3 runs to 12 residues. DNA for the CDR3: TGTGCCAGCAGTTTGAGAGGGGGAGAGCAGTACGTC. Its protein product is CASSLRGGEQYV.

The chain has TRBV7-9 and TRBJ1-6; possible D gene TRBD1, 5 bases. The CDR3 is made up of 14 amino acids. CDR1 and CDR2 from the germline V gene are SEHNR and FQNEAQ (reference sequence). The V and J ends lost 5 bases and 8 bases respectively, with 13 bases between them. CDR3 in amino acids: CASSLQGADSPLHF. The DNA for the CDR3 is TGTGCCAGCAGCCTCCAGGGTGCGGATTCACCCCTCCACTTT.